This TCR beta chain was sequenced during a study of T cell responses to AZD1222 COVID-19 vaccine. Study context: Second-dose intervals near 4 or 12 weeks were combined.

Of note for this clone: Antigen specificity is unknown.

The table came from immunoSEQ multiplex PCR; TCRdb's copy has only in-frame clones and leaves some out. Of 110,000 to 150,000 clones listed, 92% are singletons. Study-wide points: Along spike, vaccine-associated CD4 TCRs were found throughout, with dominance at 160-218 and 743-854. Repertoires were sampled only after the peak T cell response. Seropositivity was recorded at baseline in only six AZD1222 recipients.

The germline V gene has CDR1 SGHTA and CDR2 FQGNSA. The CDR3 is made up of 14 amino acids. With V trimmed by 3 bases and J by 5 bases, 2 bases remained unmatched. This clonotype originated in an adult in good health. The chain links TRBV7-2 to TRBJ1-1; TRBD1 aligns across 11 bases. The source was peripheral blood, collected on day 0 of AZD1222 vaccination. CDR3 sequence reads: CASSFGTGGTEAFF. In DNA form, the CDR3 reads TGTGCCAGCAGCTTCGGGACAGGGGGTACTGAAGCTTTCTTT.